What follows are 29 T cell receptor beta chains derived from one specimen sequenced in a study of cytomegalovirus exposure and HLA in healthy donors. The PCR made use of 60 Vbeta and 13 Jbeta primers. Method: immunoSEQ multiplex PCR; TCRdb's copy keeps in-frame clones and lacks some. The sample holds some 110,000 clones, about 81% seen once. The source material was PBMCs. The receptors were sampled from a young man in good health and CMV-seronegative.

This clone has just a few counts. Written as DNA, the CDR3 is TGTGCCAGCAGTGAAGCGGGGCCCAAGAAGACCCAGTACTTC. This encodes CASSEAGPKKTQYF. The chain has TRBV6-1 and TRBJ2-5; D is perhaps TRBD1 (5 bases). CDR3 size: 14 residues. V gave up 0 bases and J gave up 6 bases, with 11 bases separating them. The germline gives CDR1 MNHNS, CDR2 SASEGT.

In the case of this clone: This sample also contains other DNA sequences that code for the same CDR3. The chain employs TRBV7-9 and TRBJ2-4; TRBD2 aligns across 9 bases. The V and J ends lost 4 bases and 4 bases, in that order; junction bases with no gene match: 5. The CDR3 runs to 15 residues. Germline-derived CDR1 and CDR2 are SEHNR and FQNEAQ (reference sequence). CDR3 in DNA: TGTGCCAGCAGCTCCCCGGGACTAGCTAAAAACATTCAGTACTTC. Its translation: CASSSPGLAKNIQYF. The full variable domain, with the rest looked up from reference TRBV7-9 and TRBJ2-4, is DTGVSQNPRHKITKRGQNVTFRCDPISEHNRLYWYRQTLGQGPEFLTYFQNEAQLEKSRLLSDRFSAERPKGSFSTLEIQRTEQGDSAMYLCASSSPGLAKNIQYFGAGTRLSVL.

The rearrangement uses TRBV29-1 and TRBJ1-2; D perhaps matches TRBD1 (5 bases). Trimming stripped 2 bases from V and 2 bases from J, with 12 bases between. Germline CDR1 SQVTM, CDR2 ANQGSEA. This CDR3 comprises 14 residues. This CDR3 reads CSVESQGWNYGYTF. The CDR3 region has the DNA TGCAGCGTTGAATCGCAGGGCTGGAACTATGGCTACACCTTC.

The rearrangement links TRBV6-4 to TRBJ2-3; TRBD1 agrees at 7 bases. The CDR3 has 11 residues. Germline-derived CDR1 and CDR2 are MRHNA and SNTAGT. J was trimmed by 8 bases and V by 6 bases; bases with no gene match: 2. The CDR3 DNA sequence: TGTGCCAGCAGCTCAGGGGGTACGCAGTATTTT. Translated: CASSSGGTQYF.

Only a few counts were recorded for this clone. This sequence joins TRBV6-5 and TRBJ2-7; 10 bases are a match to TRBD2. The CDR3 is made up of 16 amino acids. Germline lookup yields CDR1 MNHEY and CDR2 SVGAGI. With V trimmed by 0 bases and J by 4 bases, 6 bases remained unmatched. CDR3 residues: CASSYSVAGGKYEQYF. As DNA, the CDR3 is TGTGCCAGCAGTTACTCGGTAGCGGGGGGCAAATACGAGCAGTACTTC.

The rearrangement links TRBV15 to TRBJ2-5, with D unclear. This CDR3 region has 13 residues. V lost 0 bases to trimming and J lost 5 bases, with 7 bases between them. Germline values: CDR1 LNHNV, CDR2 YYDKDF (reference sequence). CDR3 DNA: TGTGCCACCAGCAGAGAATATCGGGAGACCCAGTACTTC. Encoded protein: CATSREYRETQYF. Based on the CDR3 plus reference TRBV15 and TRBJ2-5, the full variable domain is DAMVIQNPRYQVTQFGKPVTLSCSQTLNHNVMYWYQQKSSQAPKLLFHYYDKDFNNEADTPDNFQSRRPNTSFCFLDIRSPGLGDTAMYLCATSREYRETQYFGPGTRLLVL.

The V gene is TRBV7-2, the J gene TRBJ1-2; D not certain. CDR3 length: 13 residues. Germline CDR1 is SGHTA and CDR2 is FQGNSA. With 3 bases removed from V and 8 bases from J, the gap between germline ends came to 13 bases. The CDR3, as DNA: TGTGCCAGCAGCTTGGAGTATGCTGGGGGCTACACCTTC. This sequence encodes CASSLEYAGGYTF. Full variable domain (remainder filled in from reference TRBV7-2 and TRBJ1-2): GAGVSQSPSNKVTEKGKDVELRCDPISGHTALYWYRQSLGQGLEFLIYFQGNSAPDKSGLPSDRFSAERTGGSVSTLTIQRTQQEDSAVYLCASSLEYAGGYTFGSGTRLTVV.

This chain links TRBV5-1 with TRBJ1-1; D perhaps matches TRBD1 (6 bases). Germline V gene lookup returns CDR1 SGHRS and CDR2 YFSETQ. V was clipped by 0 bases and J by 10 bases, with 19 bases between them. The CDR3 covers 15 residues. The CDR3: CASSLEGGRESTAFF. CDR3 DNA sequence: TGCGCCAGCAGCTTGGAGGGGGGGCGCGAGAGTACAGCTTTCTTT. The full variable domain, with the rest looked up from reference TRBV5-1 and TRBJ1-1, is KAGVTQTPRYLIKTRGQQVTLSCSPISGHRSVSWYQQTPGQGLQFLFEYFSETQRNKGNFPGRFSGRQFSNSRSEMNVSTLELGDSALYLCASSLEGGRESTAFFGQGTRLTVV.

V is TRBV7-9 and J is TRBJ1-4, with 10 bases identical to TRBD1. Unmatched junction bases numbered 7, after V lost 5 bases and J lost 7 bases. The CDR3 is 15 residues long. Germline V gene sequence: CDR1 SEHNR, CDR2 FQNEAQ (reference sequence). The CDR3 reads CASSDRDRGFEKLFF. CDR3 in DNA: TGTGCCAGCAGCGACCGGGACAGGGGATTTGAAAAACTGTTTTTT.

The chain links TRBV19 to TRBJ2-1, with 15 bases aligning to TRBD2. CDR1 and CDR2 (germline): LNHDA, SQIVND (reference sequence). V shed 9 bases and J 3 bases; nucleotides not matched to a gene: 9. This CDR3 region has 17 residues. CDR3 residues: CASTGLAGGRIYNEQFF. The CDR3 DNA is TGTGCCAGCACGGGACTAGCGGGAGGACGTATCTACAATGAGCAGTTCTTC.

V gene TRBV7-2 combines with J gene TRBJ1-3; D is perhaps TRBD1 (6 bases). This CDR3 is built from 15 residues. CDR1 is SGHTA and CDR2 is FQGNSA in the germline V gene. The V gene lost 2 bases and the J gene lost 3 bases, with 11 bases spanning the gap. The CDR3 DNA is TGTGCCAGCAGCTTAATAACAGGGAGTGGAAACACCATATATTTT. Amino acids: CASSLITGSGNTIYF.

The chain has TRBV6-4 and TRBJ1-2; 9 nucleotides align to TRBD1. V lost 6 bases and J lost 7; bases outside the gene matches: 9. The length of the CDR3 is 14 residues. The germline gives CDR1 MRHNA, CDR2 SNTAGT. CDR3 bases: TGTGCCAGCAGACCAGACAGGGGGTCGAGTGGCTACACCTTC. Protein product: CASRPDRGSSGYTF.

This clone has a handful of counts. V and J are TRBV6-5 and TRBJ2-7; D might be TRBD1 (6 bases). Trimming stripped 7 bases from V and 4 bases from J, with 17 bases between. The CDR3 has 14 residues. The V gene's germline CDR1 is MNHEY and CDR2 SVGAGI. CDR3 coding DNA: TGTGCCAGCATGAACCCCCCAGGGGTGTACGAGCAGTACTTC. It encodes CASMNPPGVYEQYF.

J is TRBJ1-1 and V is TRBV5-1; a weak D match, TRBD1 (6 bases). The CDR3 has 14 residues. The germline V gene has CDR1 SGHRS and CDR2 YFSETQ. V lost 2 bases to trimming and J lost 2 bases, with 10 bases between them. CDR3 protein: CASSFTDRNTEAFF. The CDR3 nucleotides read TGCGCCAGCAGCTTCACGGACAGAAACACTGAAGCTTTCTTT.

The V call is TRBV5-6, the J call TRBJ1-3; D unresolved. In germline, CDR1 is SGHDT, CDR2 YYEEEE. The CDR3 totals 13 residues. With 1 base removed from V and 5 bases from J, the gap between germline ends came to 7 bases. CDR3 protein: CASSLSSRNTIYF. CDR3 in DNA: TGTGCCAGCAGCTTGTCCAGTAGAAACACCATATATTTT. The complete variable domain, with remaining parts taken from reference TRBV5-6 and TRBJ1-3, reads DAGVTQSPTHLIKTRGQQVTLRCSPKSGHDTVSWYQQALGQGPQFIFQYYEEEERQRGNFPDRFSGHQFPNYSSELNVNALLLGDSALYLCASSLSSRNTIYFGEGSWLTVV.

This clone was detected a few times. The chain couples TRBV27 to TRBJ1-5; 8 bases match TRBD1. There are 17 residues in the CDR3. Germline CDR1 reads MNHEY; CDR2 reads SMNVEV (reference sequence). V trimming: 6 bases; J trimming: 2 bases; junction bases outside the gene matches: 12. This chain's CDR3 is CASRPLSGGWGNQPQHF. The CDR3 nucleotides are TGTGCCAGCAGACCCCTCTCAGGGGGCTGGGGCAATCAGCCCCAGCATTTT.

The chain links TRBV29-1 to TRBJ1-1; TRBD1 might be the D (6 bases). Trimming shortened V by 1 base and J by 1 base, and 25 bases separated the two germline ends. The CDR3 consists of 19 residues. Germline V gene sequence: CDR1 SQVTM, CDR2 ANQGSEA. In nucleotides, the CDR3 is TGCAGCGTTGAAGGATGGTCAGGGGACCCACACTCATCGAACACTGAAGCTTTCTTT. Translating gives CSVEGWSGDPHSSNTEAFF.

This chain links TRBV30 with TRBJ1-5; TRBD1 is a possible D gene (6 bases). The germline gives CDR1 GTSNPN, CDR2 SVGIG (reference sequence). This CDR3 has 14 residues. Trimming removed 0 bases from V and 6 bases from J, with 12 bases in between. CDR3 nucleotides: TGTGCCTGGAGTGTAAGGGGAGGGGGTCAGCCCCAGCATTTT. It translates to CAWSVRGGGQPQHF.

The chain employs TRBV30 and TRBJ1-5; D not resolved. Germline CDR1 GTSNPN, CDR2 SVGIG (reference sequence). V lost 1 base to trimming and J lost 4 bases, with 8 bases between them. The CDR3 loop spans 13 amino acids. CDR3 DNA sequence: TGTGCCTGGAGTGAATTAGAAAATCAGCCCCAGCATTTT. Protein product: CAWSELENQPQHF.

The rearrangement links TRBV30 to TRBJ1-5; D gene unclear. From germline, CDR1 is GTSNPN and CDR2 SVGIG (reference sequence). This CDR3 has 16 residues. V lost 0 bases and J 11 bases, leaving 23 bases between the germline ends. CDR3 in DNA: TGTGCCTGGAGTGTAAATTTTGGACCGGATTACGGGGCCCAGCATTTT. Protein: CAWSVNFGPDYGAQHF.

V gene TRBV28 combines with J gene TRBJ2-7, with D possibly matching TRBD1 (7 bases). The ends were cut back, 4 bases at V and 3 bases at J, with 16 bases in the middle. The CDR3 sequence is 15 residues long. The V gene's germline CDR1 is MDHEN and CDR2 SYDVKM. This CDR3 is CASSWGDRTLYEQYF. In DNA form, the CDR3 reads TGTGCCAGCAGTTGGGGGGACAGAACACTCTACGAGCAGTACTTC.

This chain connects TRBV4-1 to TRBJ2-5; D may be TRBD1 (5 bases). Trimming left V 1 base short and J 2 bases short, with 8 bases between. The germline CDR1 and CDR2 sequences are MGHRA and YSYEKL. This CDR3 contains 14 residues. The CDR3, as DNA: TGCGCCAGCAGCCAAGTAGGGGATCAAGAGACCCAGTACTTC. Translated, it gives CASSQVGDQETQYF.

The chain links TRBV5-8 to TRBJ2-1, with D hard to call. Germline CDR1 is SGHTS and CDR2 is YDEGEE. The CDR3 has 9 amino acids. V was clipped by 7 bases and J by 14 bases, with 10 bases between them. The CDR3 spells CASDNAKFF. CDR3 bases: TGTGCCAGCGATAACGCGAAGTTCTTC.

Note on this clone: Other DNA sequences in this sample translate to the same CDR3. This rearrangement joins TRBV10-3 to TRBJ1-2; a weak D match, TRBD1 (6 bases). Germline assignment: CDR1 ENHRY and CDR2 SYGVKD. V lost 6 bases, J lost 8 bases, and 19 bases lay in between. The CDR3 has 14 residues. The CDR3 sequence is CAISTPTGSYGYTF. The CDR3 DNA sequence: TGTGCCATCAGCACACCAACAGGGAGCTACGGCTACACCTTC.

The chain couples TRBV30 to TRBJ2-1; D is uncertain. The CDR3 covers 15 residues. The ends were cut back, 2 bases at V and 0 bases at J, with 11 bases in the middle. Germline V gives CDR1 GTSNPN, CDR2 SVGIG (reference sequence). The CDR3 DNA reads TGTGCCTGGAGTCCTTCAACTTTCTCCTACAATGAGCAGTTCTTC. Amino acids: CAWSPSTFSYNEQFF.

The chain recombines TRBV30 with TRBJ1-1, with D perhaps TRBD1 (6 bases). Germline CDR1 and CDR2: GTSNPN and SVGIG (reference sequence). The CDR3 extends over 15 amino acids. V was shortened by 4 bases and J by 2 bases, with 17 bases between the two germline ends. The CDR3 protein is CAWTPSGTYNTEAFF. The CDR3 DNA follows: TGTGCCTGGACTCCTTCCGGGACATACAACACTGAAGCTTTCTTT.

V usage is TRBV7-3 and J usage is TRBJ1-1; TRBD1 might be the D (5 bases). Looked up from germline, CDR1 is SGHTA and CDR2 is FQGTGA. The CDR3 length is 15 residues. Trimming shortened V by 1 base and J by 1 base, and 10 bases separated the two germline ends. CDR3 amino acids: CASSLNTGQNTEAFF. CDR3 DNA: TGTGCCAGCAGCTTAAACACCGGACAGAACACTGAAGCTTTCTTT.

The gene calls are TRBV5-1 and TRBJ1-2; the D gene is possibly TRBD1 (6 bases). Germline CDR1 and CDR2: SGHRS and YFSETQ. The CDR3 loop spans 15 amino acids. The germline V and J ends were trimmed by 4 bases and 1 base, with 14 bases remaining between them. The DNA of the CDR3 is TGCGCCAGCAGCCGTGGGACAAACTTTAACTATGGCTACACCTTC. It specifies CASSRGTNFNYGYTF.

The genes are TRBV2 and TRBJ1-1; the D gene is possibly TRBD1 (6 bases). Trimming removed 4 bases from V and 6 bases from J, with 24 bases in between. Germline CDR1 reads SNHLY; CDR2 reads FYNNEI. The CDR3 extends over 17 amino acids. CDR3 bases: TGTGCCAGCAGTGGCCCCCGACAGGCGTCTTCGGTAGCTGAAGCTTTCTTT. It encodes CASSGPRQASSVAEAFF.